These 21 T cell receptor beta chains were all obtained from the same sample, sequenced in a study of shared clonotypes between healthy human individuals. The repertoire was sequenced with immunoSEQ multiplex PCR; TCRdb's copy has only in-frame clones and lacks some. The sample lists millions of clones, around 90% occurring once. Sequenced sample: naive CD4+ T cells sorted from blood. Noted subset: CD45RA+ positively selected. All receptors derive from a man younger than 35 in good health.

The chain couples TRBV4-3 to TRBJ1-6; D is unclear. CDR3 length: 16 residues. The V and J ends lost 1 base and 0 bases respectively, with 7 bases between them. Germline V gene sequence: CDR1 LGHNA, CDR2 YSLEER. CDR3: CASSQGGSSYNSPLHF. The CDR3 nucleotides read TGCGCCAGCAGCCAAGGGGGTAGCTCCTATAATTCACCCCTCCACTTT.

The chain combines TRBV6-6 with TRBJ2-7, with a tentative D call TRBD1 (5 bases). This CDR3 has 14 amino acids. The germline V gene has CDR1 MNHNY and CDR2 SVGAGI (reference sequence). Trimming removed 0 bases at V and 2 bases at J, with 8 bases between. The CDR3 nucleotides are TGTGCCAGCAGTTACTCAGGGGCCCCCTACGAGCAGTACTTC. It codes for CASSYSGAPYEQYF.

The chain links TRBV19 to TRBJ2-5; 9 bases map to TRBD1. The CDR3 is made up of 15 amino acids. V trimming: 3 bases; J trimming: 2 bases; junction bases outside the gene matches: 4. Germline V gene lookup returns CDR1 LNHDA and CDR2 SQIVND (reference sequence). The CDR3 region has the DNA TGTGCCAGTAGTATTAAGGGGACAGGGCAAGAGACCCAGTACTTC. It yields the protein CASSIKGTGQETQYF.

This clone was observed a single time. The gene calls are TRBV10-3 and TRBJ2-5; D remains unclear. The CDR3 loop spans 13 amino acids. The germline V gene encodes CDR1 ENHRY and CDR2 SYGVKD. V dropped 10 bases and J dropped 1 base, with 13 bases sitting between them. The CDR3 DNA is TGTGCCACCCGATTCGTGAGCCAAGAGACCCAGTACTTC. Translating it yields CATRFVSQETQYF.

The rearrangement joins TRBV6-5 to TRBJ2-1; 7 bases agree with TRBD1. Germline loops: CDR1 MNHEY, CDR2 SVGAGI. V gave up 5 bases and J gave up 4 bases; unmatched junction bases: 8. CDR3 size: 15 residues. CDR3 nucleotide sequence: TGTGCCAGCAGTCCCGGGACAGCCCTATACAATGAGCAGTTCTTC. Encoded protein: CASSPGTALYNEQFF.

This rearrangement joins TRBV4-3 to TRBJ1-4; D is perhaps TRBD1 (6 bases). The V gene's germline CDR1 is LGHNA and CDR2 YSLEER. Trimming removed 5 bases at V and 7 bases at J, with 14 bases between. The CDR3 is made up of 14 amino acids. The CDR3 region is CASSTQGKSEKLFF. The CDR3 coding sequence is TGCGCCAGCAGCACACAGGGAAAGAGTGAAAAACTGTTTTTT.

The V and J genes are TRBV28 and TRBJ1-6; 7 bases agree with TRBD1. The CDR3 is 15 amino acids. Germline V gene data show CDR1 as MDHEN and CDR2 as SYDVKM. Trimming took 5 bases from V and 10 from J; bases not matched to a gene: 11. In DNA form, the CDR3 reads TGTGCCAGCAGTCACGACAGGGCGGGTAGGTCACCCCTCCACTTT. It translates to CASSHDRAGRSPLHF.

This clone appeared a single time. The chain's CDR3 is CASSRDFSTDTQYF. The CDR3 DNA reads as TGTGCCAGCAGTCGGGACTTCAGCACAGATACGCAGTATTTT. The chain joins TRBV6-1 to TRBJ2-3, with a weak D call TRBD2 (6 bases). The V end was cut by 5 bases, the J end by 0 bases, with 9 bases between. Germline V gene sequence: CDR1 MNHNS, CDR2 SASEGT. The CDR3 contains 14 residues.

This clone has only one observation. This chain connects TRBV14 to TRBJ2-4; 8 bases fit TRBD2. The trim removed 4 bases at V and 0 bases at J, leaving 14 bases unmatched. The CDR3 extends over 19 amino acids. Germline V gene data show CDR1 as SGHDN and CDR2 as FVKESK. The DNA of the CDR3 is TGTGCCAGCAGCCTCATAGAACTAGCGGAGGAAGGAGCCAAAAACATTCAGTACTTC. Amino acids: CASSLIELAEEGAKNIQYF. The full variable domain, completed using reference TRBV14 and TRBJ2-4, is EAGVTQFPSHSVIEKGQTVTLRCDPISGHDNLYWYRRVMGKEIKFLLHFVKESKQDESGMPNNRFLAERTGGTYSTLKVQPAELEDSGVYFCASSLIELAEEGAKNIQYFGAGTRLSVL.

The chain has TRBV6-6 and TRBJ2-7, with D tentatively TRBD2 (6 bases). Trimming cost V 6 bases and J 5 bases, with 20 bases left between them. This CDR3 comprises 15 residues. Germline CDR1 MNHNY, CDR2 SVGAGI (reference sequence). The CDR3 reads CASSRSGRELNEQYF. Written as DNA, the CDR3 is TGTGCCAGCAGCCGCAGTGGCCGGGAGTTAAACGAGCAGTACTTC.

This clone has a handful of counts. Within the sample, other DNA sequences also encode this same CDR3. The chain employs TRBV19 and TRBJ1-5, with no clear D. Trimming shortened V by 8 bases and J by 5 bases, and 10 bases separated the two germline ends. Germline CDR1 is LNHDA and CDR2 is SQIVND (reference sequence). CDR3 size: 12 residues. CDR3 DNA sequence: TGTGCCAGTTCTTCTGGCGATCAGCCCCAGCATTTT. Protein product: CASSSGDQPQHF.

The rearrangement links TRBV11-3 to TRBJ2-1, with D maybe TRBD2 (5 bases). Germline V gene data show CDR1 as SGHNT and CDR2 as YENEEA. This CDR3 has 16 amino acids. Trimming took off 4 bases at V and 4 bases at J, with 17 bases between the two ends. The CDR3 spells CASSSRWTQSYNEQFF. The DNA of the CDR3 is TGTGCCAGCAGCTCTAGGTGGACTCAATCTTACAATGAGCAGTTCTTC.

The chain couples TRBV5-1 to TRBJ1-1; TRBD1 is a possible D gene (6 bases). The CDR3 covers 17 residues. V was shortened by 4 bases and J by 3 bases, with 22 bases between the two germline ends. From germline, CDR1 is SGHRS and CDR2 YFSETQ. The DNA for the CDR3 is TGCGCCAGCAGCAGGGGGGGAAGCGGCAGTTCGGACACTGAAGCTTTCTTT. This sequence encodes CASSRGGSGSSDTEAFF.

CDR3 region: CAWRLNPGLAVTDTQYF. DNA of the CDR3: TGTGCCTGGAGGCTTAATCCGGGACTAGCGGTCACAGATACGCAGTATTTT. The V call is TRBV30, the J call TRBJ2-3; 11 bases match TRBD2. In germline, CDR1 is GTSNPN, CDR2 SVGIG (reference sequence). The CDR3 length is 17 residues. The V gene end was trimmed by 3 bases and the J gene end by 2 bases; junction bases not matched to a gene: 10.

V usage is TRBV7-9 and J usage is TRBJ1-1; no definite D call. Germline V lookup: CDR1 SEHNR, CDR2 FQNEAQ (reference sequence). V lost 3 bases, J lost 2 bases, and 10 bases lay in between. The CDR3 is made up of 14 amino acids. In nucleotides, the CDR3 is TGTGCCAGCAGCTTCCAAGGAGGAAACACTGAAGCTTTCTTT. Protein product: CASSFQGGNTEAFF.

V gene TRBV10-3 combines with J gene TRBJ2-2; TRBD1 agrees at 7 bases. The V gene end was trimmed by 7 bases and the J gene end by 0 bases; junction bases not matched to a gene: 11. This CDR3 is built from 17 residues. Per the germline V gene, CDR1 is ENHRY and CDR2 is SYGVKD. The CDR3 region has the DNA TGTGCCATCACGGGGAACAAGGGACAGTCGAACACCGGGGAGCTGTTTTTT. Translating gives CAITGNKGQSNTGELFF.

The CDR3 loop is CASRDRASNSPLHF. Here the CDR3 DNA reads TGTGCCAGCAGAGACAGGGCCTCAAATTCACCCCTCCACTTT. V gene TRBV6-1 combines with J gene TRBJ1-6; 7 bases map to TRBD1. The CDR3 loop spans 14 amino acids. In germline, CDR1 is MNHNS, CDR2 SASEGT. J gave up 7 bases and V 6 bases, and 6 bases lay outside the gene matches.

V usage is TRBV4-1 and J usage is TRBJ2-3; 14 nucleotides align to TRBD2. CDR1 is MGHRA and CDR2 is YSYEKL in the germline V gene. The J segment lost 4 bases and the V segment lost 8 bases, leaving 8 bases of the junction unmatched. CDR3 size: 16 residues. The CDR3 DNA sequence: TGCGCCAGCGGACTAGCGGGGGGCGGGGGGCCAGATACGCAGTATTTT. This sequence encodes CASGLAGGGGPDTQYF.

J is TRBJ1-1 and V is TRBV10-3; TRBD1 aligns across 10 bases. Trimming took 3 bases from V and 0 from J; bases not matched to a gene: 7. CDR3 length: 17 residues. Germline V gene data show CDR1 as ENHRY and CDR2 as SYGVKD. The chain's CDR3 is CAISEQPGQGLNTEAFF. The DNA for the CDR3 is TGTGCCATCAGTGAACAGCCGGGACAGGGGCTGAACACTGAAGCTTTCTTT.

The CDR3 nucleotides are TGTGCCATCAGTGAGCCCCCGGGACTATCCCACGAGCAGTACTTC. Translation: CAISEPPGLSHEQYF. This chain uses TRBV10-3 with TRBJ2-7; TRBD2 agrees at 7 bases. The length of the CDR3 is 15 residues. Germline CDR1 ENHRY, CDR2 SYGVKD. J lost 5 bases, V lost 2 bases, and 9 bases had no gene match.

V is TRBV4-1 and J is TRBJ2-7; TRBD1 aligns across 9 bases. CDR3 length equals 16 residues. Unmatched junction bases numbered 11, after V lost 2 bases and J lost 6 bases. Per the germline V gene, CDR1 is MGHRA and CDR2 is YSYEKL. CDR3 in amino acids: CASSQQDRGFLGEQYF. DNA for the CDR3: TGCGCCAGCAGCCAACAGGACAGGGGATTTCTCGGCGAGCAGTACTTC.